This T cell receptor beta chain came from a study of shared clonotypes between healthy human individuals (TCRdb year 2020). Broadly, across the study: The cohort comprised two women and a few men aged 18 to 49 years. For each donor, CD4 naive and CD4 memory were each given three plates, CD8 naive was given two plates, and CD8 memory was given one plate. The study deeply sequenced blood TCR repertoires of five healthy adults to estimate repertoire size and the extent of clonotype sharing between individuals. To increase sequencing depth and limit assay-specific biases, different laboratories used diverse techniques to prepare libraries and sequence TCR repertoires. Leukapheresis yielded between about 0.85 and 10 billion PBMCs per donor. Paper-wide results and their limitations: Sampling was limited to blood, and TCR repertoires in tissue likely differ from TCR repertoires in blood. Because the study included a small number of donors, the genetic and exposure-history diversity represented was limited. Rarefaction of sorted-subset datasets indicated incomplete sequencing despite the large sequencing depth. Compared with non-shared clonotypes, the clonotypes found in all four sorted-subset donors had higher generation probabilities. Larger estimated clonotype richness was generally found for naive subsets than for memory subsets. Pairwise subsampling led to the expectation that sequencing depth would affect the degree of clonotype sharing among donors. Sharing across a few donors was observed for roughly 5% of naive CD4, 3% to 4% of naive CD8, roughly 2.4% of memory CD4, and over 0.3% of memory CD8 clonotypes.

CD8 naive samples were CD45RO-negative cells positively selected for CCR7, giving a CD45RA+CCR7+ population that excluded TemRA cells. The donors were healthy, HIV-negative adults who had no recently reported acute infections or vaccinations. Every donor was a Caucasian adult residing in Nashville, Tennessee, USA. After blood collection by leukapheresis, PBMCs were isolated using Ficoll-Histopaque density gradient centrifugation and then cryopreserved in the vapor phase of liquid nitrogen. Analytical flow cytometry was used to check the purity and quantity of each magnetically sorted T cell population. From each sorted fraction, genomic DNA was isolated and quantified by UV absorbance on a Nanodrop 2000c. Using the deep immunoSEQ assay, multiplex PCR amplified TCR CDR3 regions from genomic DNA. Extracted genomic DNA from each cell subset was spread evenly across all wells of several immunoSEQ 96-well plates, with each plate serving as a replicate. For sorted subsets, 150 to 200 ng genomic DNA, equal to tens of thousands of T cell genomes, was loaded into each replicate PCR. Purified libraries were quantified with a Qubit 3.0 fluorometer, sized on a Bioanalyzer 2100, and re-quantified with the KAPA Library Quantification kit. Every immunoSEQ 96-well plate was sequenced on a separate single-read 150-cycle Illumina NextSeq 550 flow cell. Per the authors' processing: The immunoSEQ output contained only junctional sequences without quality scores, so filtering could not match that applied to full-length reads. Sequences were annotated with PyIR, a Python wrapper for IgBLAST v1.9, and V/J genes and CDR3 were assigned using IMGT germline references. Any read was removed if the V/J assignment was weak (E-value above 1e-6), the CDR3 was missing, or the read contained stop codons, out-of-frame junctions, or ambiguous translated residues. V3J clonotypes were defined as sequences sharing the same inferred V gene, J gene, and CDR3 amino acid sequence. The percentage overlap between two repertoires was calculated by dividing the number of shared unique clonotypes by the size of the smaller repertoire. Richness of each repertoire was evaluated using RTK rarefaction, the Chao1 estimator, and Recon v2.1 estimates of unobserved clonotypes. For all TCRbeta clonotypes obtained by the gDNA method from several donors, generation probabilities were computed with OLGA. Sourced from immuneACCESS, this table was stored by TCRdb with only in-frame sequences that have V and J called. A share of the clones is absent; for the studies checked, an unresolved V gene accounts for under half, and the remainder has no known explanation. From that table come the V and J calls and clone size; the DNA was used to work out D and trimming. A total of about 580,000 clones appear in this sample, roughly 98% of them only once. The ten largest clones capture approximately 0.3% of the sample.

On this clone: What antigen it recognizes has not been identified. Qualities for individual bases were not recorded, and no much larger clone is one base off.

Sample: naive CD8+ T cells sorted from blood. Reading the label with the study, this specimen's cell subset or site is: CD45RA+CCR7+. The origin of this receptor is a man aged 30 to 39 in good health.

The CDR3 region has the sequence CAAGDEQFF. The DNA reads as follows: TGTGCCGCCGGGGATGAGCAGTTCTTC. The rearranged segments are TRBV3-1 (or the pseudogene TRBV3-2) and TRBJ2-1; TRBD2 is a weak D gene call, 5 bases matching. In the germline V gene (reference sequence), CDR1 corresponds to LGHDT and CDR2 to YNNKEL. From its cysteine to its phenylalanine, the CDR3 spans 9 amino acids. This entry keeps only the CDR3 DNA: 27 bases, framed from base 1. V and J are truncated by 11 bases and 8 bases respectively, leaving an intervening sequence of 7 bases.